The rows below give T cell receptor beta chains drawn from one sample of a study of cytomegalovirus exposure and HLA in healthy donors. The repertoire was sequenced with immunoSEQ multiplex PCR; TCRdb's copy has only in-frame clones and lacks some. The sample includes approximately 150,000 clones, 84% of them seen just once. Sequenced input: PBMCs. Receptors were obtained from a young man in good health and CMV-seropositive. The CDR3 runs from the conserved cysteine through the conserved F or W. Each record gives: clone size, D gene, V gene, J gene, CDR3 protein, CDR3 DNA. D genes are given only for firm matches. Not all rows give a size; the values are once, few, many and, for expanded clones, a class.

clone_size: -
d_call: -
v_call: TRBV21-1
j_call: TRBJ2-7
cdr3_aa: CASSSRWGQEVNEQYF
cdr3_nt: TGTGCCAGCAGCAGCCGCTGGGGGCAGGAAGTTAACGAGCAGTACTTC

clone_size: -
d_call: TRBD1
v_call: TRBV15
j_call: TRBJ1-2
cdr3_aa: CATSRPGTGGYGYTF
cdr3_nt: TGTGCCACCAGCAGACCTGGGACAGGGGGCTATGGCTACACCTTC

clone_size: -
d_call: -
v_call: TRBV19
j_call: TRBJ1-2
cdr3_aa: CASSAKSQGSNYGYTF
cdr3_nt: TGTGCCAGTAGTGCAAAGTCTCAGGGCTCTAACTATGGCTACACCTTC

clone_size: -
d_call: TRBD1
v_call: TRBV28
j_call: TRBJ2-3
cdr3_aa: CASSLFGTGTDTQYF
cdr3_nt: TGTGCCAGCAGTTTATTCGGGACAGGCACAGATACGCAGTATTTT

clone_size: -
d_call: TRBD1
v_call: TRBV6-5
j_call: TRBJ2-3
cdr3_aa: CASSFGQGATDTQYF
cdr3_nt: TGTGCCAGCAGCTTTGGACAGGGGGCGACAGATACGCAGTATTTT

clone_size: few
d_call: TRBD2
v_call: TRBV7-2
j_call: TRBJ2-3
cdr3_aa: CASSFSGGAGTDTQYF
cdr3_nt: TGTGCCAGCAGCTTTAGCGGGGGGGCCGGCACAGATACGCAGTATTTT

clone_size: once
d_call: TRBD1
v_call: TRBV7-9
j_call: TRBJ1-4
cdr3_aa: CASSEPRDRVNEKLFF
cdr3_nt: TGTGCCAGCAGCGAGCCCCGGGACAGGGTTAATGAAAAACTGTTTTTT

clone_size: -
d_call: -
v_call: TRBV11-2
j_call: TRBJ1-1
cdr3_aa: CASSLVGWEAFF
cdr3_nt: TGTGCCAGCAGCTTAGTCGGGTGGGAAGCTTTCTTT

clone_size: -
d_call: -
v_call: TRBV5-1
j_call: TRBJ2-1
cdr3_aa: CASSLDTPTNEQFF
cdr3_nt: TGCGCCAGCAGCTTGGACACCCCCACAAATGAGCAGTTCTTC

clone_size: -
d_call: TRBD2
v_call: TRBV30
j_call: TRBJ2-3
cdr3_aa: CAKAAGGADTQYF
cdr3_nt: TGTGCGAAAGCGGCGGGAGGCGCAGATACGCAGTATTTT

clone_size: -
d_call: -
v_call: TRBV19
j_call: TRBJ2-1
cdr3_aa: CASSPLVGGVGYNEQFF
cdr3_nt: TGTGCCAGTAGTCCCCTCGTCGGGGGAGTTGGCTACAATGAGCAGTTCTTC

clone_size: -
d_call: -
v_call: TRBV19
j_call: TRBJ2-1
cdr3_aa: CASSIVAVAYNEQFF
cdr3_nt: TGTGCCAGTAGTATAGTAGCCGTGGCCTACAATGAGCAGTTCTTC

clone_size: -
d_call: -
v_call: TRBV5-1
j_call: TRBJ2-6
cdr3_aa: CASSSGDSGANVLTF
cdr3_nt: TGCGCCAGCAGCTCGGGAGACTCTGGGGCCAACGTCCTGACTTTC

clone_size: -
d_call: -
v_call: TRBV19
j_call: TRBJ2-1
cdr3_aa: CASSTQQGNEQFF
cdr3_nt: TGTGCCAGTAGTACGCAACAGGGAAATGAGCAGTTCTTC

clone_size: -
d_call: -
v_call: TRBV11-1
j_call: TRBJ1-2
cdr3_aa: CASSSRGGYGYTF
cdr3_nt: TGTGCCAGCAGCAGCAGGGGCGGTTATGGCTACACCTTC

clone_size: -
d_call: -
v_call: TRBV19
j_call: TRBJ2-7
cdr3_aa: CASSSGYEQYF
cdr3_nt: TGTGCCAGTAGTTCAGGCTACGAGCAGTACTTC

clone_size: -
d_call: -
v_call: TRBV11-3
j_call: TRBJ1-1
cdr3_aa: CASSLDGRGGQGTEAFF
cdr3_nt: TGTGCCAGCAGCTTAGATGGAAGGGGCGGTCAAGGCACTGAAGCTTTCTTT

clone_size: -
d_call: -
v_call: TRBV29-1
j_call: TRBJ1-5
cdr3_aa: CSVAVDSNQPQHF
cdr3_nt: TGCAGCGTTGCTGTAGATAGCAATCAGCCCCAGCATTTT

clone_size: -
d_call: -
v_call: TRBV7-6
j_call: TRBJ1-5
cdr3_aa: CASSLKSWRDAQPQHF
cdr3_nt: TGTGCCAGCAGCTTAAAATCTTGGAGGGACGCACAGCCCCAGCATTTT

clone_size: -
d_call: TRBD1
v_call: TRBV4-3
j_call: TRBJ1-3
cdr3_aa: CASSQGTGNGNTIYF
cdr3_nt: TGCGCCAGCAGCCAAGGGACAGGGAACGGAAACACCATATATTTT

clone_size: few
d_call: -
v_call: TRBV7-8
j_call: TRBJ2-7
cdr3_aa: CASSPLGGYPGGQSYEQYF
cdr3_nt: TGTGCCAGCAGCCCGCTGGGGGGCTATCCGGGAGGACAATCCTACGAGCAGTACTTC

clone_size: -
d_call: TRBD1
v_call: TRBV28
j_call: TRBJ1-1
cdr3_aa: CASSTTGTGDTEAFF
cdr3_nt: TGTGCCAGCAGTACGACCGGGACAGGGGACACTGAAGCTTTCTTT

clone_size: -
d_call: TRBD1
v_call: TRBV29-1
j_call: TRBJ2-5
cdr3_aa: CSARTGVETQYF
cdr3_nt: TGCAGCGCCCGGACAGGGGTTGAGACCCAGTACTTC

clone_size: few
d_call: TRBD1
v_call: TRBV30
j_call: TRBJ2-6
cdr3_aa: CAWSGTGRLGANVLTF
cdr3_nt: TGTGCCTGGAGTGGGACAGGCCGGTTGGGGGCCAACGTCCTGACTTTC

clone_size: -
d_call: TRBD2
v_call: TRBV5-4
j_call: TRBJ2-1
cdr3_aa: CASSPTSAYNEQFF
cdr3_nt: TGTGCCAGCAGCCCGACTAGCGCGTACAATGAGCAGTTCTTC

clone_size: -
d_call: -
v_call: TRBV9
j_call: TRBJ2-2
cdr3_aa: CASSVGLAPGELFF
cdr3_nt: TGTGCCAGCAGCGTAGGGCTAGCGCCCGGGGAGCTGTTTTTT

clone_size: once
d_call: TRBD1
v_call: TRBV19
j_call: TRBJ1-2
cdr3_aa: CASSIQGADYGYTF
cdr3_nt: TGTGCCAGTAGTATTCAGGGGGCAGACTATGGCTACACCTTC

clone_size: -
d_call: -
v_call: TRBV21-1
j_call: TRBJ1-1
cdr3_aa: CASSPPTRQASNTEAFF
cdr3_nt: TGTGCCAGCAGCCCCCCGACCAGGCAAGCTAGCAACACTGAAGCTTTCTTT

clone_size: -
d_call: -
v_call: TRBV11-1
j_call: TRBJ2-3
cdr3_aa: CASSTPGSSTDTQYF
cdr3_nt: TGTGCCAGCAGTACGCCCGGGAGTAGCACAGATACGCAGTATTTT

clone_size: -
d_call: TRBD1
v_call: TRBV6-5
j_call: TRBJ1-1
cdr3_aa: CASRETGFMNTEAFF
cdr3_nt: TGTGCCAGCAGGGAGACAGGGTTTATGAACACTGAAGCTTTCTTT

clone_size: -
d_call: -
v_call: TRBV5-1
j_call: TRBJ2-1
cdr3_aa: CASSAPGSASYNEQFF
cdr3_nt: TGCGCCAGCAGCGCCCCGGGGAGCGCCTCCTACAATGAGCAGTTCTTC

clone_size: -
d_call: TRBD2
v_call: TRBV7-9
j_call: TRBJ2-2
cdr3_aa: CASSPFLAGKNTGELFF
cdr3_nt: TGTGCCAGCAGTCCCTTCCTAGCGGGAAAGAACACCGGGGAGCTGTTTTTT

clone_size: -
d_call: TRBD2
v_call: TRBV27
j_call: TRBJ2-3
cdr3_aa: CASSQPPGRGTDTQYF
cdr3_nt: TGTGCCAGCAGTCAGCCCCCGGGGCGGGGGACAGATACGCAGTATTTT